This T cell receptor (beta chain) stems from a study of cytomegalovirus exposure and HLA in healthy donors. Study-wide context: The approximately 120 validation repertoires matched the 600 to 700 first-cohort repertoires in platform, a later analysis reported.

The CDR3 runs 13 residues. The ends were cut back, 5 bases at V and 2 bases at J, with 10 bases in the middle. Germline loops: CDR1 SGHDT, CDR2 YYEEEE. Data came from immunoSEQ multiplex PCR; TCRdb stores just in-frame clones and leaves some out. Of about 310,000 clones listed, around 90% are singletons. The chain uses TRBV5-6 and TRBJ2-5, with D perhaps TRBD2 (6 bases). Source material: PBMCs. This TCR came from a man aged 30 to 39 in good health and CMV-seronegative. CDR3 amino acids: CASRFGGQETQYF. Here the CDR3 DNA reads TGTGCCAGCAGGTTTGGGGGGCAAGAGACCCAGTACTTC.